The rows below give T cell receptor beta chains drawn from one sample of a study of T-cell reconstitution after alpha-beta-depleted transplantation in children. TCRdb reanalysed the PCR reads using MiXCR and keeps one entry per CDR3 protein. The table records about 100,000 distinct CDR3 sequences, 6.4% of them present only once. This specimen consisted of PBMCs, mostly from graft donor cells, obtained 360 days after TCRalphabeta/CD19-depleted stem cell transplant. The receptors originated from a male patient aged 2-9 years who had a stem cell transplant for acute lymphoblastic leukemia, so the T cells may come from the graft donor. The CDR3 runs from the conserved cysteine through the conserved F or W. Each record gives: clone size, V gene, J gene, D gene, CDR3 protein, CDR3 DNA. D genes are given only for firm matches. Rows may omit the clone size; those that give it use once, few, many or a size class.

size: many; V: TRBV27; J: TRBJ1-2; D: TRBD1; CDR3: CASSLSTGGVSRGYTF; DNA: TGTGCCAGCAGTTTATCTACAGGGGGCGTTTCTCGGGGCTACACCTTC
size: many; V: TRBV25-1; J: TRBJ1-1; D: NA; CDR3: CASLGSEAFF; DNA: TGTGCCAGCCTGGGTTCTGAAGCTTTCTTT
size: NA; V: TRBV27; J: TRBJ1-6; D: NA; CDR3: CASSLFREFNSPLHF; DNA: TGTGCCAGCAGTTTATTTCGGGAGTTCAATTCACCCCTCCACTTT
size: many; V: TRBV11-2; J: TRBJ2-2; D: NA; CDR3: CASSLVGPGELFF; DNA: TGTGCCAGCAGCTTAGTGGGCCCCGGGGAGCTGTTTTTT
size: few; V: TRBV4-1; J: TRBJ2-7; D: TRBD1; CDR3: CASSPRQGIAYEQYF; DNA: TGCGCCAGCAGTCCAAGACAGGGGATCGCCTACGAGCAGTACTTC
size: many; V: TRBV12-3/TRBV12-4; J: TRBJ2-1; D: NA; CDR3: CASSSFLAESSYNEQFF; DNA: TGTGCCAGCAGTTCTTTCTTAGCGGAAAGCTCCTACAATGAGCAGTTCTTC
size: NA; V: TRBV7-9; J: TRBJ1-5; D: NA; CDR3: CASSLAPMGGLGQPQHF; DNA: TGTGCCAGCAGCTTAGCGCCTATGGGGGGGCTAGGACAGCCCCAGCATTTT
size: NA; V: TRBV11-2; J: TRBJ2-7; D: TRBD2; CDR3: CASSAGTSGVYEQYF; DNA: TGTGCCAGCAGCGCCGGGACTAGCGGGGTCTACGAGCAGTACTTC
size: many; V: TRBV4-3; J: TRBJ2-7; D: TRBD2; CDR3: CASSPGQAVAGVEEQYF; DNA: TGCGCCAGCAGCCCCGGGCAGGCCGTAGCGGGAGTGGAAGAGCAGTACTTC
size: many; V: TRBV6-5; J: TRBJ2-1; D: NA; CDR3: CASSYGGTEQFF; DNA: TGTGCCAGCAGTTACGGGGGAACTGAGCAGTTCTTC
size: many; V: TRBV3-1; J: TRBJ2-5; D: TRBD2; CDR3: CASSQNLAGAGETQYF; DNA: TGTGCCAGCAGCCAAAACCTAGCGGGAGCGGGGGAGACCCAGTACTTC
size: few; V: TRBV9; J: TRBJ1-5; D: TRBD1; CDR3: CASSDGTGKQPQHF; DNA: TGTGCCAGCAGCGATGGGACAGGGAAGCAGCCCCAGCATTTT
size: many; V: TRBV7-6; J: TRBJ1-1; D: NA; CDR3: CASTKGTEAFF; DNA: TGTGCCAGCACCAAGGGCACTGAAGCTTTCTTT
size: many; V: TRBV29-1; J: TRBJ1-1; D: TRBD1; CDR3: CSVARDRGRVIQTEAFF; DNA: TGCAGCGTAGCCAGGGACAGGGGGCGAGTCATACAAACTGAAGCTTTCTTT
size: few; V: TRBV15; J: TRBJ2-2; D: NA; CDR3: CATSSPGSLNTGELFF; DNA: TGTGCCACCAGCAGTCCCGGCTCCTTGAACACCGGGGAGCTGTTTTTT
size: many; V: TRBV9; J: TRBJ2-5; D: TRBD2; CDR3: CASSLGTSGSRETQYF; DNA: TGTGCCAGCAGCCTGGGGACTAGCGGGAGTAGAGAGACCCAGTACTTC
size: many; V: TRBV6-5; J: TRBJ1-1; D: NA; CDR3: CASSYTPGSNTEAFF; DNA: TGTGCCAGCAGTTACACCCCGGGCTCGAACACTGAAGCTTTCTTT
size: NA; V: TRBV25-1; J: TRBJ1-1; D: NA; CDR3: CASSDFRAGTEAFF; DNA: TGTGCCAGCAGTGACTTCAGGGCGGGCACTGAAGCTTTCTTT
size: medium-sized; V: TRBV7-3; J: TRBJ2-4; D: TRBD1; CDR3: CASSFTGVGIQYF; DNA: TGTGCCAGCAGCTTCACAGGGGTGGGCATTCAGTACTTC
size: few; V: TRBV2; J: TRBJ2-5; D: NA; CDR3: CASSAYGGSQETQYF; DNA: TGTGCCAGCAGTGCGTATGGCGGGTCCCAAGAGACCCAGTACTTC
size: many; V: TRBV25-1; J: TRBJ2-1; D: TRBD2; CDR3: CASSEWTPGGSEQFF; DNA: TGTGCCAGCAGTGAATGGACCCCCGGGGGGAGTGAGCAGTTCTTC
size: many; V: TRBV5-5; J: TRBJ2-2; D: NA; CDR3: CASSTGTTNTGELFF; DNA: TGTGCCAGCAGCACAGGGACCACGAACACCGGGGAGCTGTTTTTT
size: many; V: TRBV3-1; J: TRBJ1-6; D: TRBD1; CDR3: CASSPGTGESPLHF; DNA: TGTGCCAGCAGCCCTGGGACAGGGGAATCACCCCTCCACTTT
size: NA; V: TRBV7-9; J: TRBJ1-4; D: NA; CDR3: CASSSFQPNEKLFF; DNA: TGTGCCAGCAGCTCGTTCCAACCTAATGAAAAACTGTTTTTT
size: few; V: TRBV20-1; J: TRBJ2-1; D: NA; CDR3: CSARDRTLHSRNEQFF; DNA: TGCAGTGCTAGAGACCGGACTTTGCATAGTAGGAATGAGCAGTTCTTC
size: many; V: TRBV20-1; J: TRBJ2-7; D: TRBD2; CDR3: CSAKIGTTGYEQYF; DNA: TGCAGTGCGAAGATCGGGACTACGGGCTACGAGCAGTACTTC